This T cell receptor beta chain was identified during a study of blood T cell repertoires in COVID-19. Here immunoSEQ multiplex PCR was the method, and the copy in TCRdb shows in-frame clones only, minus some. The table includes hundreds of thousands of clones, 80% to 90% detected once. The germline CDR1 and CDR2 sequences are SQVTM and ANQGSEA. The CDR3 has 11 amino acids. V was cut by 7 bases and J by 6 bases, with 9 bases left in between. The chain employs TRBV29-1 and TRBJ2-2; D is uncertain. The sequencing sample was made of peripheral blood. This clonotype was sampled from a woman aged 55-70 years with COVID-19, enrolled during active disease. This CDR3 reads CSAGRAGELFF. DNA of the CDR3: TGCAGCGCTGGTCGCGCCGGGGAGCTGTTTTTT.